This entry lists 9 T cell receptor beta chains sequenced from one sample in a study of blood T cell repertoires in COVID-19. The repertoire was sequenced with immunoSEQ multiplex PCR; TCRdb's copy has only in-frame clones and lacks some. The sample lists 35,000 to 50,000 clones; 84% were seen once. The specimen sequenced was peripheral blood. These receptors were obtained from a man in his forties or fifties with active or convalescent COVID-19.

The V call is TRBV15, the J call TRBJ1-1, with TRBD1 matching over 7 bases. J gave up 8 bases and V 1 base, and 4 bases lay outside the gene matches. The CDR3 runs 13 residues. Germline values: CDR1 LNHNV, CDR2 YYDKDF (reference sequence). The CDR3 spells CATSRGTGPEAFF. The CDR3 DNA is TGTGCCACCAGCAGAGGGACAGGACCGGAAGCTTTCTTT.

The chain employs TRBV7-2 and TRBJ1-1; D is perhaps TRBD1 (6 bases). This CDR3 region has 16 residues. Between the trimmed V and J ends, which lost 2 bases and 1 base, there was a span of 14 bases. Germline V lookup: CDR1 SGHTA, CDR2 FQGNSA. CDR3: CASSLWLDSQNTEAFF. CDR3 sequence (DNA): TGTGCCAGCAGCTTATGGCTGGACAGCCAGAACACTGAAGCTTTCTTT.

The chain has TRBV24-1 and TRBJ1-5; TRBD1 aligns across 7 bases. The germline CDR1 and CDR2 sequences are KGHDR and SFDVKD. This CDR3 is built from 14 residues. V lost 6 bases and J lost 6; bases outside the gene matches: 7. CDR3 amino acids: CATSPGGVGQPQHF. In nucleotides, the CDR3 is TGTGCCACCAGTCCAGGGGGTGTCGGTCAGCCCCAGCATTTT.

The chain uses TRBV7-9 and TRBJ1-4; a possible D gene is TRBD1 (5 bases). With 4 bases removed from V and 8 bases from J, the gap between germline ends came to 17 bases. The CDR3 contains 15 residues. The germline gives CDR1 SEHNR, CDR2 FQNEAQ (reference sequence). The CDR3 here is CASSSRDSNGEKLFF. The DNA of the CDR3 is TGTGCCAGCAGCTCCCGGGACTCAAATGGGGAAAAACTGTTTTTT.

The chain is built from TRBV5-4 and TRBJ1-1; perhaps TRBD1 as D (6 bases). Germline CDR1 SGHNT, CDR2 YYREEE (reference sequence). This CDR3 comprises 13 residues. Trimming removed 9 bases at V and 3 bases at J, with 15 bases between. CDR3: CAIMQGLDTEAFF. The CDR3 nucleotides are TGTGCCATCATGCAGGGGTTGGACACTGAAGCTTTCTTT.

The chain recombines TRBV29-1 with TRBJ1-1, with TRBD1 matching over 8 bases. Per the germline V gene, CDR1 is SQVTM and CDR2 is ANQGSEA. V lost 7 bases and J lost 5; bases outside the gene matches: 9. The CDR3 consists of 13 residues. The CDR3 DNA reads as TGCAGCGGCCAGGACAGGGTCGAGACTGAAGCTTTCTTT. It codes for CSGQDRVETEAFF.

V and J are TRBV7-2 and TRBJ2-3; D uncertain. Germline lookup yields CDR1 SGHTA and CDR2 FQGNSA. Trimming took off 2 bases at V and 1 base at J, with 16 bases between the two ends. The CDR3 covers 17 residues. The CDR3 DNA sequence: TGTGCCAGCAGCTTAATGTCGGTAGTAGTAGGCACAGATACGCAGTATTTT. As protein: CASSLMSVVVGTDTQYF.

This clone was counted a single time. The chain carries TRBV6-6 and TRBJ1-6, with TRBD1 matching 7 bases. The CDR3 is 11 amino acids. The V gene end was trimmed by 6 bases and the J gene end by 14 bases; junction bases not matched to a gene: 4. Germline-derived CDR1 and CDR2 are MNHNY and SVGAGI (reference sequence). The chain's CDR3 is CASRTQGALHF. CDR3 nucleotides: TGTGCCAGCAGGACCCAGGGGGCCCTCCACTTT.

V usage is TRBV7-6 and J usage is TRBJ1-1, with D tentatively TRBD1 (6 bases). Germline CDR1 is SGHVS and CDR2 is FNYEAQ. V was clipped by 3 bases and J by 2 bases, with 13 bases between them. The CDR3 sequence is 15 residues long. CDR3 region: CASSLWAGENTEAFF. The CDR3 DNA reads TGTGCCAGCAGCTTGTGGGCAGGGGAAAACACTGAAGCTTTCTTT.